This TCR beta chain derives from a study of metastatic and nonmetastatic thyroid tumors. Study background: Repertoire comparison spanned blood and tumor or nodule tissue of malignant and benign thyroid patients.

General study points: Malignant thyroid tumors reportedly exceeded benign nodules significantly in TCR beta diversity, with the difference appearing in blood and tumor.

This clone was seen a few times. Its antigen is not known. Per the authors' pipeline: Researchers built a distant-metastasis classifier for papillary thyroid cancer that drew on CDR3 differences across clinicopathological groups. TCRdb re-called the PCR reads with MiXCR. TCRdb's processing, not the study's, gives the V and J calls here. Of just under 20,000 clones listed, around 40% were seen once; the top ten hold about 25%. Patients had received no treatment of any kind before thyroid surgery. The germline CDR1 and CDR2 sequences are ENHRY and SYGVKD. V lost 5 bases and J lost 2, with 10 bases in between. The CDR3 has 15 residues.

This rearrangement joins TRBV10-3 to TRBJ2-6; TRBD2 might be the D (6 bases). The specimen sequenced was tumor tissue. This clonotype was obtained from a female donor with papillary thyroid cancer or a benign thyroid nodule (not recorded which). Some clones in this sample may be carry-over from other donors' samples. CDR3 sequence reads: CAISRGLAGANVLTF. CDR3 coding DNA: TGTGCCATCAGTAGGGGACTGGCTGGGGCCAACGTCCTGACTTTC.